Listed below are T cell receptor beta chains from one sample, sequenced in a study of T cells in Graves' hyperthyroidism and ophthalmopathy. TCRdb itself ran the multiplex PCR reads through MiXCR, one entry per CDR3 protein. The profile shows hundreds of thousands of distinct CDR3 sequences, over 12% of them singletons. Sequencing was performed on blood. Receptors were obtained from a middle-aged woman with Graves' ophthalmopathy. The CDR3 runs from the conserved cysteine through the conserved F or W. D genes are given only for firm matches. Expanded clones get a size class; other rows say once, few or many, or leave the size out.

v_call	cdr3_length	j_call	clone_size	d_call	cdr3_nt	cdr3_aa
TRBV9	14	TRBJ2-7	-	-	TGTGCCAGCAGCGTAGCTCCGGTCTCCTACGAGCAGTACTTC	CASSVAPVSYEQYF
TRBV19	11	TRBJ2-7	few	-	TGTGCCAGTAGTGACCTGGGGGAGCAGTACTTC	CASSDLGEQYF
TRBV7-8	15	TRBJ2-7	-	TRBD1	TGTGCCAGCAGCTTATACGGGACAGGGACCTACGAGCAGTACTTC	CASSLYGTGTYEQYF
TRBV11-1	11	TRBJ2-7	many	-	TGTGCCAGCGGCGTTTCATACGAGCAGTACTTC	CASGVSYEQYF
TRBV28	12	TRBJ1-5	many	-	TGTGCCAGCAGTTTGGGTGGGAGGCCCCAGCATTTT	CASSLGGRPQHF
TRBV6-1	13	TRBJ1-2	many	-	TGTGCCACCGCCGGGACTGGGATCTATGGCTACACCTTC	CATAGTGIYGYTF
TRBV12-3/TRBV12-4	13	TRBJ1-5	many	-	TGTGCCAGCAGCTACCATGTGGATCAGCCCCAGCATTTT	CASSYHVDQPQHF
TRBV6-5	14	TRBJ2-7	many	-	TGTGCCAGCATCGACCCGGGACAATCCTACGAGCAGTACTTC	CASIDPGQSYEQYF
TRBV3-1	15	TRBJ2-7	-	-	TGTGCCAGCAGCCATCTTCCTGGCGGGGCCTACGAGCAGTACTTC	CASSHLPGGAYEQYF
TRBV20-1	13	TRBJ1-3	many	-	TGCAGTGCCAAGACACGCTCTGGAAACACCATATATTTT	CSAKTRSGNTIYF
TRBV5-1	17	TRBJ2-5	-	TRBD2	TGCGCCAGCAGCTCACAGACTAGCGGGGGATACCAAGAGACCCAGTACTTC	CASSSQTSGGYQETQYF
TRBV20-1	15	TRBJ1-5	-	-	TGCAGTGCTAGGGACTCTAACGACAGAAATCAGCCCCAGCATTTT	CSARDSNDRNQPQHF
TRBV27	13	TRBJ1-5	-	-	TGTGCCAGCAGTCCCCTCGGAAATCAGCCCCAGCATTTT	CASSPLGNQPQHF
TRBV10-3	18	TRBJ2-5	few	TRBD2	TGTGCCATCAGTGACCCGGTGACTAGCGGGAGCTTTCAAGAGACCCAGTACTTC	CAISDPVTSGSFQETQYF
TRBV12-3/TRBV12-4	15	TRBJ1-2	many	-	TGTGCCAGCAGACATTCACAGGGACCCGCCTCGGGCTACACCTTC	CASRHSQGPASGYTF
TRBV7-2	13	TRBJ1-2	many	-	TGTGCCAGCAGCTTGTTTTACAGGGATGGCTACACCTTC	CASSLFYRDGYTF
TRBV20-1	15	TRBJ2-3	few	TRBD2	TGCAGTGCTAGAGACAGCGGGAGGGCCTCGGATACGCAGTATTTT	CSARDSGRASDTQYF
TRBV2	12	TRBJ2-7	few	-	TGTGCCAGCAGTTCCGAGCGGTACGAGCAGTACTTC	CASSSERYEQYF
TRBV20-1	15	TRBJ2-2	few	TRBD2	TGCAGAAGCTGCCGGCTAGCGGTTAACACCGGGGAGCTGTTTTTT	CRSCRLAVNTGELFF
TRBV9	13	TRBJ2-5	-	-	TGTGCCAGCAGCGTAGGCCAAAGCGGGACCCAGTACTTC	CASSVGQSGTQYF
TRBV24-1	18	TRBJ2-6	-	TRBD2	TGTGCCACCAGCGATAGGACTAGCGGAGCCTCTGGGGCCAACGTCCTGACTTTC	CATSDRTSGASGANVLTF
TRBV14	14	TRBJ2-7	few	-	TGTGCCAGCAGCCAAGATGGGGCTGTGAGGGAGCAGTACTTC	CASSQDGAVREQYF
TRBV12-5	18	TRBJ1-6	many	TRBD1	TGTGCTAGTGGGCTCGACAGGGTGGAGGACTCCTATAATTCACCCCTCCACTTT	CASGLDRVEDSYNSPLHF
TRBV6-1	16	TRBJ2-7	-	-	TGTGCCAGCAGTGATCCGGGGCTGGGGGGAGGCTACGAGCAGTACTTC	CASSDPGLGGGYEQYF
TRBV18	19	TRBJ2-4	-	-	TGTGCCAGCTCAACCAGCGGGACCGTGACAGGATTAGCCAAAAACATTCAGTACTTC	CASSTSGTVTGLAKNIQYF
TRBV15	14	TRBJ1-5	many	-	TGTGCCACCAGCGCTTACAGGGAGAATCAGCCCCAGCATTTT	CATSAYRENQPQHF
TRBV6-2/TRBV6-3	13	TRBJ2-5	many	-	TGTGCCAGCAGCGCAGGGTACCAAGAGACCCAGTACTTC	CASSAGYQETQYF
TRBV7-8	14	TRBJ1-2	few	-	TGTGCCAGCAGCGCCTCTCGGACAGCTCATGGCTACACCTTC	CASSASRTAHGYTF
TRBV3-1	16	TRBJ2-7	-	TRBD1	TGTGCCAGCAGCCAACACCGGACAGGGAGGATGGGGGAGCAGTACTTC	CASSQHRTGRMGEQYF
TRBV6-1	13	TRBJ2-7	many	TRBD1	TGTGCCAGCAGTGGACAGGGGATCCACGAGCAGTACTTC	CASSGQGIHEQYF
TRBV12-3/TRBV12-4	16	TRBJ2-1	-	-	TGTGCCAGCAGTTTATTTGGGCGGTGGGGGCTCAATGAGCAGTTCTTC	CASSLFGRWGLNEQFF
TRBV28	13	TRBJ1-2	few	-	TGTGCCAGCAGTCCCGAGTTGGACTATGGCTACACCTTC	CASSPELDYGYTF
TRBV5-1	17	TRBJ2-7	few	TRBD1	TGCGCCAGCAGCTCCTTCGGGACAGATTCATATTCCTACGAGCAGTACTTC	CASSSFGTDSYSYEQYF
TRBV29-1	14	TRBJ2-5	many	TRBD1	TGCAGCGTGGCCGGGACAGGGGGCCCAGAGACCCAGTACTTC	CSVAGTGGPETQYF
TRBV19	15	TRBJ2-7	few	-	TGTGCCAGTAGTATCCCGGGACAAGCTCTCTACGAGCAGTACTTC	CASSIPGQALYEQYF
TRBV28	15	TRBJ1-1	-	-	TGTGCCAGCTCACCACAAAGAGTCGGGGACACTGAAGCTTTCTTT	CASSPQRVGDTEAFF